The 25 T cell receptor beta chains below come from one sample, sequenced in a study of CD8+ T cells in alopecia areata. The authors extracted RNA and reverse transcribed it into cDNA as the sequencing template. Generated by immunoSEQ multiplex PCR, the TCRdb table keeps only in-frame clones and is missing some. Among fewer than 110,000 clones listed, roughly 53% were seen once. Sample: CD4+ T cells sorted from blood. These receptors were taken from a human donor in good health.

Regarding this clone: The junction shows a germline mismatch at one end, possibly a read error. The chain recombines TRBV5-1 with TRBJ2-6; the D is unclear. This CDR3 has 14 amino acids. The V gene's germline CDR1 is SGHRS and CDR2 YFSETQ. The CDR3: CASSYVYGANVLTF. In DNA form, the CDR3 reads TGTGCCAGCAGCTACGTCTACGGGGCCAACGTCCTGACTTTC.

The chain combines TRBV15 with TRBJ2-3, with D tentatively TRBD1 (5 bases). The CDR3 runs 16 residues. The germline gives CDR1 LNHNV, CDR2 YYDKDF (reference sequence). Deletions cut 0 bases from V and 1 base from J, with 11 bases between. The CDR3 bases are TGTGCCACCAGCAGAGATAGGGGCGCCGGCACAGATACGCAGTATTTT. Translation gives CATSRDRGAGTDTQYF.

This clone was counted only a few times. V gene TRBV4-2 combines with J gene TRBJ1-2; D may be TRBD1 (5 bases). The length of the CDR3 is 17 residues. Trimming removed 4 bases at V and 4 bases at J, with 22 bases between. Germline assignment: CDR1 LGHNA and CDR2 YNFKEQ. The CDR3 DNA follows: TGTGCCAGCAGCCCCGGACAAGGGAGTCCCCCAGCCTATGGCTACACCTTC. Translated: CASSPGQGSPPAYGYTF.

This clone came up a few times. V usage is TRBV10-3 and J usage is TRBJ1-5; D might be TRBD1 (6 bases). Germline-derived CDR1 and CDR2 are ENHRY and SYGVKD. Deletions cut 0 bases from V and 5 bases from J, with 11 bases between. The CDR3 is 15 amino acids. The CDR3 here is CAISESTGGDQPQHF. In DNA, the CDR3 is TGTGCCATCAGTGAGTCGACCGGGGGCGATCAGCCCCAGCATTTT.

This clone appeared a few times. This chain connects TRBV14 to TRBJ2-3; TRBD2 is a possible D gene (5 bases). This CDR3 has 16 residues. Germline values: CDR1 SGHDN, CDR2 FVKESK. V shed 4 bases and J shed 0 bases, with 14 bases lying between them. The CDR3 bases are TGTGCCAGCAGCCTACTTCTTGAGGGTAGCACAGATACGCAGTATTTT. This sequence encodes CASSLLLEGSTDTQYF.

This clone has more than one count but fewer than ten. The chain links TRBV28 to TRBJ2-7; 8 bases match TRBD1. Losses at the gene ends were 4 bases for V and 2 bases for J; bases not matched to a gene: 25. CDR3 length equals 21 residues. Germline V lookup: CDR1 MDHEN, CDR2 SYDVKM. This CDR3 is CASSSGQGRGYPKLPPYEQYF. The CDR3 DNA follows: TGTGCCAGCAGTTCAGGACAGGGCAGGGGCTACCCAAAACTCCCACCCTACGAGCAGTACTTC.

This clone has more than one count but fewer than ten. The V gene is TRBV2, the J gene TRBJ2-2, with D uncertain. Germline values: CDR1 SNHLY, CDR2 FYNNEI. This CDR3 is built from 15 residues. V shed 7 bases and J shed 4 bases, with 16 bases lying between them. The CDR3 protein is CASTTRTAPTGELFF. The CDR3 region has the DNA TGTGCCAGCACAACCAGGACCGCCCCCACCGGGGAGCTGTTTTTT. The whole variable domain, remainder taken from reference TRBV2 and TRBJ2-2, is EPEVTQTPSHQVTQMGQEVILRCVPISNHLYFYWYRQILGQKVEFLVSFYNNEISEKSEIFDDQFSVERPDGSNFTLKIRSTKLEDSAMYFCASTTRTAPTGELFFGEGSRLTVL.

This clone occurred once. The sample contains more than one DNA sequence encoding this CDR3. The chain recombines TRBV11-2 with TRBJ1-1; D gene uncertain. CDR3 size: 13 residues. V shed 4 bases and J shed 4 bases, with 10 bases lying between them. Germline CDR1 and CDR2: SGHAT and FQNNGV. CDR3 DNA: TGTGCCAGCAGCTCACAGCGGGGCACTGAAGCTTTCTTT. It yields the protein CASSSQRGTEAFF.

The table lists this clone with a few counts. The CDR3: CASSSDGYSYNEQFF. In DNA form, the CDR3 reads TGTGCCAGCAGCTCCGACGGGTACTCCTACAATGAGCAGTTCTTC. The chain recombines TRBV7-2 with TRBJ2-1; D is uncertain. Germline CDR1 SGHTA, CDR2 FQGNSA. V dropped 4 bases and J dropped 0 bases, with 10 bases sitting between them. The CDR3 is 15 residues long.

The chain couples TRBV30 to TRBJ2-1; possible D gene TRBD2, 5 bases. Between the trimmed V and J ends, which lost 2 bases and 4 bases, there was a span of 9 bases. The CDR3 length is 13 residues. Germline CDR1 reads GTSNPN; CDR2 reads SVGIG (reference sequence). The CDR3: CAWSSEGYNEQFF. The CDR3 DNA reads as TGTGCCTGGAGTAGCGAGGGTTACAATGAGCAGTTCTTC.

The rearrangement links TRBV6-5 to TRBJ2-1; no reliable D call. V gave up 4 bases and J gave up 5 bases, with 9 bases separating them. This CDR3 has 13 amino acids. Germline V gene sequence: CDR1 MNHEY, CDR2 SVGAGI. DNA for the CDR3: TGTGCCAGCAGTTCCCCGGTCAACAATGAGCAGTTCTTC. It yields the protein CASSSPVNNEQFF.

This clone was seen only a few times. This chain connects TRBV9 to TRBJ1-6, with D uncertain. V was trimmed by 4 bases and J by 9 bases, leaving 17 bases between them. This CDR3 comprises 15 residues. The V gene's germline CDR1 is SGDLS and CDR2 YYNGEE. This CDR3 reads CASSLGLTESSPLHF. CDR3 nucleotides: TGTGCCAGCAGCTTGGGCCTTACGGAAAGTTCACCCCTCCACTTT.

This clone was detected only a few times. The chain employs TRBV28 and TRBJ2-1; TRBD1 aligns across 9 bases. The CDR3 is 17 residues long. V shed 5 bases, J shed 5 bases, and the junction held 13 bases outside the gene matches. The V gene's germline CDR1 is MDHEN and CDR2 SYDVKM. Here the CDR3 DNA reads TGTGCCAGCAGTCCTCCCCCCGGGACAGGGAGGAACAATGAGCAGTTCTTC. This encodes CASSPPPGTGRNNEQFF.

CDR3 sequence: CSVMDRAYEQYF. The CDR3 DNA reads TGCAGCGTGATGGACAGGGCCTACGAGCAGTACTTC. This rearrangement joins TRBV29-1 to TRBJ2-7, with 8 bases matching TRBD1. Germline CDR1 and CDR2: SQVTM and ANQGSEA. The CDR3 has 12 residues. V trimming: 6 bases; J trimming: 2 bases; junction bases outside the gene matches: 3.

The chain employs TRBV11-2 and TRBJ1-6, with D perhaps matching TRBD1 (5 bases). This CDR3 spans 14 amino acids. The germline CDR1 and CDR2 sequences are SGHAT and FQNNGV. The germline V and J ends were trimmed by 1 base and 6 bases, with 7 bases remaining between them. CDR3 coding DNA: TGTGCCAGCAGCTTAGTAGGGGTTAATTCACCCCTCCACTTT. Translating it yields CASSLVGVNSPLHF.

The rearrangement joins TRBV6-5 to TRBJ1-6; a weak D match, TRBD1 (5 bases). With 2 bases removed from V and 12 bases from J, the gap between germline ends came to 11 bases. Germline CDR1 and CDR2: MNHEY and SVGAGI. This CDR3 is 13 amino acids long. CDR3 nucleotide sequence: TGTGCCAGCAGTTACGGCACAGGACGACCCCTCCACTTT. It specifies CASSYGTGRPLHF.

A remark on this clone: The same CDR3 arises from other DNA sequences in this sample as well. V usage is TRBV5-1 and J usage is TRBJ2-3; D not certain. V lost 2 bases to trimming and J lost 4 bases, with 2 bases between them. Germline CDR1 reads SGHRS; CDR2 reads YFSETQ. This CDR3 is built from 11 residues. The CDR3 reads CASSLADTQYF. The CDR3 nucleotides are TGCGCCAGCAGCTTAGCAGATACGCAGTATTTT.

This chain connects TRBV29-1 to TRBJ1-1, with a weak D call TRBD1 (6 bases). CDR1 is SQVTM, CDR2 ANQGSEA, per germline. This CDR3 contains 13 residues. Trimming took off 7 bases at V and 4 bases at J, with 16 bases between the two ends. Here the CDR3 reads CSARMGGLTEAFF. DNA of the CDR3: TGCAGCGCCCGGATGGGGGGCCTCACTGAAGCTTTCTTT.

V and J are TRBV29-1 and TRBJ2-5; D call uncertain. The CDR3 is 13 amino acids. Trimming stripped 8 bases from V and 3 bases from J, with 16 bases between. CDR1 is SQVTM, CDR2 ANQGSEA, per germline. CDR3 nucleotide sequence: TGCAGCTCGCGACCCCGGTTGAAAGAGACCCAGTACTTC. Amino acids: CSSRPRLKETQYF.

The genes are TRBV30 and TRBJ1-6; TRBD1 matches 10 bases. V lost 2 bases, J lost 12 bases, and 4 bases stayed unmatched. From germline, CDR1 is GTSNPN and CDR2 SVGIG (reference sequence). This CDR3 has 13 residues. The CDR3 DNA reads TGTGCCTGGAGTTCGGACAGGGGGATACCCCTCCACTTT. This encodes CAWSSDRGIPLHF.

CDR3 nucleotide sequence: TGTGCCAGCAGTACTAGCGGTCAGTACAATGAGCAGTTCTTC. Protein product: CASSTSGQYNEQFF. The rearrangement uses TRBV27 and TRBJ2-1, with TRBD2 matching over 8 bases. Germline V lookup: CDR1 MNHEY, CDR2 SMNVEV (reference sequence). This CDR3 has 14 amino acids. V dropped 5 bases and J dropped 4; count of bases not matched to a gene: 4.

The CDR3 sequence: CSGRRTEAFF. The CDR3 DNA is TGCAGTGGGAGGAGGACTGAAGCTTTCTTT. The gene calls are TRBV20-1 and TRBJ1-1, with D hard to call. Trimming removed 7 bases at V and 5 bases at J, with 8 bases between. CDR1 is DFQATT and CDR2 is SNEGSKA in the germline V gene (reference sequence). The CDR3 extends over 10 amino acids.

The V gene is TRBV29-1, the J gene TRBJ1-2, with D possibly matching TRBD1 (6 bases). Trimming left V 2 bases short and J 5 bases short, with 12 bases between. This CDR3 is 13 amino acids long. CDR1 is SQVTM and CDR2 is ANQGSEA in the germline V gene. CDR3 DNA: TGCAGCGTTGAACGGGACACATTATATGGCTACACCTTC. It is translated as CSVERDTLYGYTF.

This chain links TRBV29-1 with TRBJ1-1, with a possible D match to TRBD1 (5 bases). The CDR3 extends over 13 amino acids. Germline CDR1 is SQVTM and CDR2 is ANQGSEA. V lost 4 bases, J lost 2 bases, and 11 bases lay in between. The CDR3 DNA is TGCAGCGTTGCGGTCCAGGGAAACACTGAAGCTTTCTTT. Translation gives CSVAVQGNTEAFF.

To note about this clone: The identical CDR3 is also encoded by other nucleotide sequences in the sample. The CDR3 DNA is TGCAGCGTTGAAGGGGGACTAGCGGTCAATGAGCAGTTCTTC. This sequence encodes CSVEGGLAVNEQFF. The chain is built from TRBV29-1 and TRBJ2-1; TRBD2 matches 11 bases. The ends lost 1 base at V and 6 bases at J; junction bases unmatched: 2. This CDR3 has 14 residues. Germline CDR1 is SQVTM and CDR2 is ANQGSEA.